The present T cell receptor (beta chain) was sequenced within a study of cytomegalovirus exposure and HLA in healthy donors. In regard to this clone: Its antigen is not identified.

Repertoires were generated with immunoSEQ multiplex PCR, while TCRdb's copy carries only in-frame clones and drops some. This sample has 200,000 to 250,000 clones; over 80% occur once, and the top ten carry about 14%. Trimming pared 4 bases from V and 1 base from J, leaving 7 bases between. CDR1 is GTSNPN and CDR2 is SVGIG in the germline V gene (reference sequence). CDR3 length equals 13 residues. The validation cohort, a group of more than 95 subjects, included the donors and was separate from the roughly 700-subject first cohort. Study-level results: The study labeled 150 to 200 TCR beta chains cytomegalovirus-associated. One later analysis, an examination of the 90 to 150 validation repertoires, found that first-cohort TCR clusters tended to co-occur in them. Generally TCR sequences proved uncommon, though certain public TCRs appeared in numerous donors.

Specimen: PBMCs. This chain uses TRBV30 with TRBJ2-2; no clear D gene. The clonotype comes from a woman between 25 and 40 years old in good health and CMV-seropositive. CDR3 region: CAWTEVNTGELFF. CDR3 DNA: TGTGCCTGGACAGAAGTGAACACCGGGGAGCTGTTTTTT.